This T cell receptor (beta chain) was identified during a study of chemoradiotherapy in HPV16-positive cancers. Profiling relied on immunoSEQ multiplex PCR, and the TCRdb table lists in-frame clones only, not all of them. The sample lists fewer than 4,000 clones; approximately 80% were seen once. V lost 9 bases, J lost 6 bases, and 15 bases lay in between. This CDR3 is 13 amino acids long. The germline CDR1 and CDR2 sequences are LNHDA and SQIVND (reference sequence). This clonotype was sampled from a human donor with HPV-associated anogenital cancer. The J gene is TRBJ1-5, the V gene TRBV19; D remains unclear. The sample was taken from a patient who underwent chemoradiotherapy. CDR3 loop: CASGRGGGQPQHF. The CDR3 DNA follows: TGTGCCAGCGGCCGCGGAGGAGGTCAGCCCCAGCATTTT.